The 4 T cell receptor beta chains below come from one sample, sequenced in a study of CD8+ T cells in alopecia areata. Once RNA had been extracted, it was reverse transcribed into cDNA to act as the sequencing template. Method: immunoSEQ multiplex PCR; TCRdb's copy keeps in-frame clones and lacks some. The sample lists about 140,000 clones; 80% to 90% were seen once. Sample treatment: oral pan-JAK inhibitor, 5-10 mg twice daily. The material was CD8+ T cells sorted from blood, obtained at week 4, from a patient treated with tofacitinib. The receptors here all came from a human donor with alopecia areata.

This sequence joins TRBV11-1 and TRBJ2-7; D might be TRBD1 (5 bases). With 1 base removed from V and 5 bases from J, the gap between germline ends came to 18 bases. The CDR3 spans 16 residues. Per germline, CDR1 SGHAT and CDR2 FQDESV (reference sequence). CDR3 bases: TGTGCCAGCAGCTTAGTGGCGGCAGGGAATTTGGACGAGCAGTACTTC. Protein sequence: CASSLVAAGNLDEQYF.

The V and J genes are TRBV5-1 and TRBJ1-4; 8 bases line up with TRBD1. CDR1 and CDR2 (germline): SGHRS, YFSETQ. The junction had 3 bases not matched to a gene; V was cut back by 3 bases and J by 2 bases. The CDR3 length is 15 residues. The CDR3: CASSYRQGTNEKLFF. CDR3 DNA sequence: TGCGCCAGCAGCTACCGACAGGGGACTAATGAAAAACTGTTTTTT.

The chain couples TRBV4-1 to TRBJ1-5, with D perhaps TRBD1 (5 bases). This CDR3 comprises 13 residues. From germline, CDR1 is MGHRA and CDR2 YSYEKL. Trimming removed 1 base at V and 6 bases at J, with 7 bases between. CDR3 amino acids: CASSQGGFQPQHF. The CDR3 DNA follows: TGCGCCAGCAGCCAAGGGGGGTTTCAGCCCCAGCATTTT.

This chain links TRBV4-1 with TRBJ2-3, with D perhaps matching TRBD2 (5 bases). The CDR3 sequence is 14 residues long. V was shortened by 4 bases and J by 10 bases, with 18 bases between the two germline ends. The V gene's germline CDR1 is MGHRA and CDR2 YSYEKL. For the CDR3, the DNA is TGCGCCAGCAGCCGGACTCAACGGGGTGGTGCGCAGTATTTT. It translates to CASSRTQRGGAQYF.